The 21 T cell receptor beta chains below were found in one sample sequenced in a study of cytomegalovirus exposure and HLA in healthy donors. PCR employed 60 Vbeta and 13 Jbeta primers. The table came from immunoSEQ multiplex PCR; TCRdb's copy has only in-frame clones and leaves some out. This sample has around 91,000 clones, with over 75% found just once. Sequencing was performed on PBMCs. These receptors originate from a male donor in good health and CMV-seropositive.

The genes are TRBV9 and TRBJ1-1; no clear D gene. V shed 3 bases and J shed 3 bases, with 9 bases lying between them. Germline V gene data show CDR1 as SGDLS and CDR2 as YYNGEE. The CDR3 is 13 amino acids. CDR3 region: CASSAQRDTEAFF. CDR3 sequence (DNA): TGTGCCAGCAGCGCTCAGCGGGACACTGAAGCTTTCTTT.

The chain joins TRBV7-2 to TRBJ2-7, with a tentative D call TRBD2 (6 bases). V dropped 7 bases and J dropped 0 bases, with 16 bases sitting between them. Germline CDR1 is SGHTA and CDR2 is FQGNSA. This CDR3 has 15 residues. The CDR3 nucleotides are TGTGCCAGCACCCCTGGTGGGGGGATCTCCTACGAGCAGTACTTC. The encoded protein is CASTPGGGISYEQYF.

This clone turned up a few times. The chain has TRBV5-1 and TRBJ2-7, with 12 bases identical to TRBD1. Trimming took 6 bases from V and 7 from J; bases not matched to a gene: 5. The CDR3 has 13 residues. Germline V lookup: CDR1 SGHRS, CDR2 YFSETQ. The CDR3 sequence is CASTGQGAGEQYF. Written as DNA, the CDR3 is TGCGCCAGCACGGGACAGGGGGCTGGGGAGCAGTACTTC.

This chain links TRBV30 with TRBJ2-1, with D possibly matching TRBD1 (6 bases). There are 11 residues in the CDR3. Germline CDR1 is GTSNPN and CDR2 is SVGIG (reference sequence). Between the trimmed V and J ends, which lost 4 bases and 7 bases, there was a span of 8 bases. Written as DNA, the CDR3 is TGTGCCTGGAAGGGGACAAATGAGCAGTTCTTC. Translation: CAWKGTNEQFF.

The chain combines TRBV28 with TRBJ1-5; TRBD1 matches 8 bases. The V and J ends lost 5 bases and 1 base, in that order; junction bases with no gene match: 4. The germline V gene has CDR1 MDHEN and CDR2 SYDVKM. The CDR3 totals 15 residues. CDR3 nucleotide sequence: TGTGCCAGCAGTCTTCGACAGGGGAGCAATCAGCCCCAGCATTTT. This codes for CASSLRQGSNQPQHF.

The chain carries TRBV10-3 and TRBJ1-2, with a weak D call TRBD1 (6 bases). V dropped 3 bases and J dropped 8 bases, with 16 bases sitting between them. Per the germline V gene, CDR1 is ENHRY and CDR2 is SYGVKD. The CDR3 is made up of 14 amino acids. CDR3 sequence reads: CAISEGDTGVGYTF. In nucleotides, the CDR3 is TGTGCCATCAGTGAAGGGGACACGGGCGTCGGCTACACCTTC.

V is TRBV27 and J is TRBJ2-5; a weak D match, TRBD1 (5 bases). Trimming cost V 9 bases and J 5 bases, with 16 bases left between them. Germline lookup yields CDR1 MNHEY and CDR2 SMNVEV (reference sequence). The CDR3 extends over 13 amino acids. CDR3 bases: TGTGCCAGTTCAGGGCAGGTCCAGGAGACCCAGTACTTC. This sequence encodes CASSGQVQETQYF.

The chain joins TRBV27 to TRBJ2-7, with 8 bases aligning to TRBD1. The germline gives CDR1 MNHEY, CDR2 SMNVEV (reference sequence). With V trimmed by 4 bases and J by 3 bases, 8 bases remained unmatched. This CDR3 has 15 amino acids. This chain's CDR3 is CASSSLRTGLYEQYF. DNA for the CDR3: TGTGCCAGCAGTTCCTTGAGGACAGGGCTCTACGAGCAGTACTTC.

This chain joins TRBV5-1 and TRBJ1-1; the match to TRBD1 covers 10 bases. The CDR3 spans 16 residues. Germline values: CDR1 SGHRS, CDR2 YFSETQ. Trimming removed 0 bases from V and 5 bases from J; junction bases left unmatched: 7. In DNA, the CDR3 is TGCGCCAGCAGCTTGGCCCTGACAGGGGGCGAGACTGAAGCTTTCTTT. Its translation is CASSLALTGGETEAFF. Based on the CDR3 plus reference TRBV5-1 and TRBJ1-1, the full variable domain is KAGVTQTPRYLIKTRGQQVTLSCSPISGHRSVSWYQQTPGQGLQFLFEYFSETQRNKGNFPGRFSGRQFSNSRSEMNVSTLELGDSALYLCASSLALTGGETEAFFGQGTRLTVV.

The chain carries TRBV7-9 and TRBJ2-2, with TRBD1 as a possible D gene (5 bases). The germline V gene has CDR1 SEHNR and CDR2 FQNEAQ (reference sequence). V shed 1 base and J shed 8 bases, with 5 bases lying between them. CDR3 size: 12 residues. The CDR3, as DNA: TGTGCCAGCAGCTTAGGGACAGGGGAGCTGTTTTTT. It specifies CASSLGTGELFF.

The chain combines TRBV12-5 with TRBJ2-7; 10 nucleotides agree with TRBD2. The CDR3 contains 21 residues. After removal of 2 bases from V and 0 bases from J, the junction contained 19 bases not matched to a gene. The V gene's germline CDR1 is LGHNT and CDR2 FRNRAP. The CDR3 region is CASGLTPFLSGGDLSSYEQYF. As DNA, the CDR3 is TGTGCTAGTGGTTTGACCCCCTTTCTCAGCGGGGGGGATTTGAGCTCCTACGAGCAGTACTTC.

This chain uses TRBV30 with TRBJ2-7, with 14 bases matching TRBD2. The V and J ends lost 1 base and 0 bases, in that order; junction bases with no gene match: 2. The CDR3 has 16 residues. The germline V gene encodes CDR1 GTSNPN and CDR2 SVGIG (reference sequence). Written as DNA, the CDR3 is TGTGCCTGGAGTGGGACTAGCGGGAGGAGCTCCTACGAGCAGTACTTC. It specifies CAWSGTSGRSSYEQYF.

The rearrangement joins TRBV2 to TRBJ2-7; 9 bases line up with TRBD2. Germline values: CDR1 SNHLY, CDR2 FYNNEI. V shed 4 bases and J 6 bases; nucleotides not matched to a gene: 7. CDR3 size: 14 residues. The CDR3 spells CASSASGLAIEQYF. CDR3 in DNA: TGTGCCAGCAGTGCGTCGGGACTAGCTATCGAGCAGTACTTC.

The chain recombines TRBV27 with TRBJ1-1; 9 nucleotides match TRBD1. The V segment lost 0 bases and the J segment 10 bases; nucleotides outside the gene matches: 12. CDR1 is MNHEY, CDR2 SMNVEV, per germline (reference sequence). The CDR3 runs to 16 residues. The CDR3 coding sequence is TGTGCCAGCAGTTTATCGGGTCCTGGGACAGGGAACGGAGCTTTCTTT. Its translation is CASSLSGPGTGNGAFF.

This chain links TRBV25-1 with TRBJ1-1; no clear D gene. Germline loops: CDR1 MGHDK, CDR2 SYGVNS. With 4 bases removed from V and 4 bases from J, the gap between germline ends came to 22 bases. The CDR3 consists of 17 residues. The CDR3 spells CASSVTRRGNWPTEAFF. CDR3 in DNA: TGTGCCAGCAGTGTCACCCGGCGAGGGAACTGGCCCACTGAAGCTTTCTTT.

This chain connects TRBV18 to TRBJ2-1, with unresolved D. Trimming took 4 bases from V and 7 from J, leaving 11 bases between them. This CDR3 is built from 13 residues. Germline-derived CDR1 and CDR2 are KGHSH and LQKENI. The CDR3 DNA reads as TGTGCCAGCTCACAGGAGATGCTAAATGAGCAGTTCTTC. This sequence encodes CASSQEMLNEQFF.

CDR3 nucleotide sequence: TGTGCCAGCAGCCCGTTAAGTAGGGGCAACACTGAAGCTTTCTTT. As protein: CASSPLSRGNTEAFF. The V call is TRBV7-8, the J call TRBJ1-1; D possibly corresponds to TRBD1 (5 bases). The CDR3 loop spans 15 amino acids. V shed 5 bases and J shed 2 bases, with 15 bases lying between them. Germline lookup yields CDR1 SGHVS and CDR2 FQNEAQ.

V gene TRBV30 combines with J gene TRBJ2-2; 8 nucleotides agree with TRBD1. Germline V gene lookup returns CDR1 GTSNPN and CDR2 SVGIG (reference sequence). J was trimmed by 0 bases and V by 2 bases; bases with no gene match: 5. The CDR3 is 16 residues long. The CDR3, as DNA: TGTGCCTGGAGTAGGGGGACAGGAGCGAACACCGGGGAGCTGTTTTTT. Encoded protein: CAWSRGTGANTGELFF.

The CDR3 sequence is CASSPYLGVEETQYF. The CDR3 DNA is TGTGCCAGCTCACCATATCTTGGTGTTGAGGAGACCCAGTACTTC. The chain couples TRBV18 to TRBJ2-5; D remains ambiguous. This CDR3 region has 15 residues. CDR1 is KGHSH, CDR2 LQKENI, per germline. Trimming cost V 2 bases and J 5 bases, with 15 bases left between them.

This chain joins TRBV28 and TRBJ1-3; 7 bases match TRBD1. Losses at the gene ends were 3 bases for V and 2 bases for J; bases not matched to a gene: 4. Germline loops: CDR1 MDHEN, CDR2 SYDVKM. CDR3 size: 15 residues. CDR3 sequence (DNA): TGTGCCAGCAGTTTCCCGACAGGGCCTGGAAACACCATATATTTT. This translates into CASSFPTGPGNTIYF.

This chain joins TRBV6-4 and TRBJ1-6, with D possibly being TRBD1 (6 bases). Trimming shortened V by 6 bases and J by 0 bases, and 9 bases separated the two germline ends. This CDR3 is built from 15 residues. Germline CDR1 and CDR2: MRHNA and SNTAGT. The CDR3 is CASRVDSSYNSPLHF. CDR3 nucleotide sequence: TGTGCCAGCAGAGTGGACAGCTCCTATAATTCACCCCTCCACTTT.